Given below is one TCR beta chain in context. This sample was included in a study of blood T cell repertoires in COVID-19. Across the whole study: Sites across the United States, Italy and Spain contributed samples from acute and convalescent COVID-19. PBMCs, B-cell-depleted T cells, or T cells were the source of the cDNA or gDNA that made up the material.

In the authors' workflow: Amplification of reference gene primers provided the estimated nucleated cell counts. Some clones are missing from TCRdb's copy, which holds only in-frame ones; the method was immunoSEQ multiplex PCR. From that table come the V and J calls and clone size; the DNA was used to work out D and trimming. This table holds some 96,000 clones, 90% found once. Trimming cost V 4 bases and J 7 bases, with 14 bases left between them. The CDR3 is 14 amino acids. The chain couples TRBV23-1 to TRBJ1-5; no reliable D call. TRBV23-1 is assigned to the ORF class and has an uncertain function. This clonotype originated in a man aged 55 to 70 with acute or convalescent COVID-19. The sequenced material came from peripheral blood. CDR3 nucleotides: TGCGCCAGCAGTCTTAGGTGGGGAGAACAGCCCCAGCATTTT. Translation: CASSLRWGEQPQHF.